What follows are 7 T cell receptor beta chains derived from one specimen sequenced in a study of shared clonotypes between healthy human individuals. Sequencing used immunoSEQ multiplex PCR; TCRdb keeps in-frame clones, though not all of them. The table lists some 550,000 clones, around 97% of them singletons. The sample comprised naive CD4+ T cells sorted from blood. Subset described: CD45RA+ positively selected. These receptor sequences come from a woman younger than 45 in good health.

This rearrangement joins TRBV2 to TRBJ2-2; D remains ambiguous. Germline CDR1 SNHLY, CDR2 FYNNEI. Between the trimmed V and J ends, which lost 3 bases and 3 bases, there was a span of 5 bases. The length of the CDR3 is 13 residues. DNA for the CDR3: TGTGCCAGCAGTGACCGCCACACCGGGGAGCTGTTTTTT. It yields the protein CASSDRHTGELFF.

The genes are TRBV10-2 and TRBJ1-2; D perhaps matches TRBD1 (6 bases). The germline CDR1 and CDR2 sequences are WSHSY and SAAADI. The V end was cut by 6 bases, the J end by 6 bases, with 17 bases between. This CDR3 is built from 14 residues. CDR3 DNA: TGCGCCAGCAGCCCGACGGGGGCGCGAAATGGCTACACCTTC. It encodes CASSPTGARNGYTF.

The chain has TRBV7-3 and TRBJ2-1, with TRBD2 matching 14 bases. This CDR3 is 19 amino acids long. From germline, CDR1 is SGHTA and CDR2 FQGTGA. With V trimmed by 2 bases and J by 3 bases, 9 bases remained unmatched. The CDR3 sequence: CASSLSGTSGSSIYNEQFF. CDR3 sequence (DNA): TGTGCCAGCAGCTTATCAGGGACTAGCGGGAGCTCAATCTACAATGAGCAGTTCTTC.

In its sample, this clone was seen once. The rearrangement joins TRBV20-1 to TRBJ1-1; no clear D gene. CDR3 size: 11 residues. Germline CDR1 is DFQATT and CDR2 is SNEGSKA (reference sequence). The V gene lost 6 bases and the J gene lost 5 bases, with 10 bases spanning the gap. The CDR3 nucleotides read TGCAGTGCCCCCGAGGAGACTGAAGCTTTCTTT. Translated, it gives CSAPEETEAFF.

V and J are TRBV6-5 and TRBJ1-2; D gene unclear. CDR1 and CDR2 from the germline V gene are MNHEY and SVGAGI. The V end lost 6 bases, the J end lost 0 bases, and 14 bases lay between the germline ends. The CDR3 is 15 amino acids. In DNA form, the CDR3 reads TGTGCCAGCAGCTATCGGACGGAAGCTAACTATGGCTACACCTTC. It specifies CASSYRTEANYGYTF.

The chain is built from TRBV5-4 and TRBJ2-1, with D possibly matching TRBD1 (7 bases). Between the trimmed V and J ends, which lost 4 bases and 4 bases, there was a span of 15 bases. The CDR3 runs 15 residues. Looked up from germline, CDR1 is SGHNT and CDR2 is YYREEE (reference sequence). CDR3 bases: TGTGCCAGCAGCCGGACAGGCAGCGGGTACAATGAGCAGTTCTTC. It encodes CASSRTGSGYNEQFF.

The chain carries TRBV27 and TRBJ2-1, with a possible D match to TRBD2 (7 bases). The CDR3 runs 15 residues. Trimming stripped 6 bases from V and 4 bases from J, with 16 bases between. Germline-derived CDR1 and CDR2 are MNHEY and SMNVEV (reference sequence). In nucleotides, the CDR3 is TGTGCCAGCAGGTCTGGACTAGGGGGTTACAATGAGCAGTTCTTC. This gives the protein CASRSGLGGYNEQFF.